This entry features one T cell receptor (beta chain) sequence. Its antigen remains unidentified. Base-call qualities are not available, and no considerably larger clone is one nucleotide away. TCRbeta CDR3 regions were amplified from genomic DNA using the immunoSEQ Assay, a bias-controlled multiplex PCR. The study's processing was this. Nucleated cell counts per sample were estimated from amplification of reference gene primers within the assay. To quantify the absolute abundance of each unique TCRbeta CDR3 rearrangement, sequence reads were collapsed and filtered. For each sample, productive Simpson clonality was calculated as the square root of Simpson's diversity index over productive rearrangements. Held by TCRdb, this immuneACCESS table contains in-frame sequences only and omits some clones. Under half of the omission traces to an unresolved V gene where checked; the cause of the rest is unknown. V, J and clone size were drawn from that table, and D and trimming were deduced from the DNA. In all, the sample holds about 300,000 clones, and over 85% of those were seen once. Over 1.5% of the sample goes to the ten largest clones.

The record originates from a study of blood T cell repertoires in COVID-19 (dated by TCRdb to 2018 to 2020). For the wider study: Collaborator samples came from the United States, Italy and Spain and covered acute and convalescent phases of COVID-19. The prospective study material was composed of cDNA or gDNA derived from T cells, B-cell-depleted T cells, or PBMCs. Deeply sampled blood TCRbeta repertoires from subjects exposed to, actively infected with, or recovered from COVID-19 were included in the dataset. The repertoires were released in a freely available public database meant as a resource for research on the immune response to SARS-CoV-2. Samples were obtained from the ongoing ImmuneRACE study (first 160 participants) and from about 1,300 subjects provided by 6 global collaborators. A de-identified subject ID, COVID-19 status, age in years and sex were almost always included in the sample metadata. HLA class I and class II types, where available, came from metadata supplied by the sample provider rather than from assay-based typing.

One collaborating source in Seattle enrolled patients while the patients were actively infected and followed the patients over time throughout the course of disease. Each collaborating institution followed its own protocols to collect whole blood in K2EDTA tubes. For TCRbeta analysis, collaborators shipped samples as frozen whole blood, isolated PBMCs, or DNA extracted from either of those sample types. Broader findings and caveats from the paper: The quantity of clinical and demographic metadata differed by source and by participant and was supplied without curation.

The CDR3 starts with the cysteine, ends with the phenylalanine, and has 14 residues. Just CDR3 DNA is preserved here, 42 bases in frame from base 1. The germline ends are 13 bases apart after V is trimmed by 4 bases and J by 4 bases. The germline V gene (reference sequence) gives CDR1 as SEHNR and CDR2 as FQNEAQ. Sequencing input: peripheral blood. The V gene is TRBV7-9 and the J gene is TRBJ1-2; the D gene is possibly TRBD1, with 6 bases matching. The sequence was collected from a woman in her twenties or thirties with COVID-19, enrolled during active disease. The encoded CDR3 is CASSSPQGTYGYTF. The sequenced DNA is TGTGCCAGCAGCTCACCACAGGGAACCTATGGCTACACCTTC.